These 24 T cell receptor beta chains originate from one sample sequenced in a study of breast tumors, draining lymph nodes, adjacent tissues. TCRdb called the multiplex PCR reads again in MiXCR, with one record for every CDR3 protein. The data hold about 300,000 distinct CDR3 sequences, with 30% to 35% observed a single time. Axillary draining lymph nodes of breast cancer patients supplied the node samples. The specimen sequenced was axillary lymph node tissue. These receptors were obtained from a female donor with breast cancer. Some clones in this sample may be carry-over from other donors' samples.

With regard to this clonotype: A much more abundant neighbour one base away suggests this may be a read error. V is TRBV5-1 and J is TRBJ2-2; 10 bases map to TRBD1. Germline CDR1 reads SGHRS; CDR2 reads YFSETQ. The CDR3 spans 19 residues. With 7 bases clipped from V and 1 base from J, the junction kept 16 bases outside the gene matches. The CDR3 sequence is CASGRYGTGTGENTGELFF. Written as DNA, the CDR3 is TGCGCCAGCGGCCGCTATGGAACCGGGACAGGGGAGAACACCGGGGAGCTGTTTTTT.

The CDR3 protein is CAEAGQGSRQPQHF. The CDR3 nucleotides read TGTGCCGAGGCTGGACAGGGATCGCGTCAGCCCCAGCATTTT. The gene calls are TRBV2 and TRBJ1-5, with TRBD1 matching 8 bases. The CDR3 covers 14 residues. The germline V gene encodes CDR1 SNHLY and CDR2 FYNNEI. The ends lost 11 bases at V and 6 bases at J; junction bases unmatched: 12.

The chain has TRBV28 and TRBJ2-3; TRBD2 agrees at 12 bases. The CDR3 is 16 amino acids. Germline V gene data show CDR1 as MDHEN and CDR2 as SYDVKM. Trimming at V came to 5 bases and at J to 6 bases, leaving 9 bases not matched to a gene. CDR3 DNA sequence: TGTGCCAGCAGTCCCAGACTAGCGGGAGTATGGGATACGCAGTATTTT. Residues: CASSPRLAGVWDTQYF.

The chain links TRBV12-3 or TRBV12-4 to TRBJ2-4, with 15 bases fitting TRBD2. TRBJ2-1 matches the DNA end more closely, so the J call is doubtful. The CDR3 covers 18 residues. CDR3 residues: CASSPNWTSGRDQNEQFF. As DNA, the CDR3 is TGTGCCAGCAGTCCTAACTGGACTAGCGGGAGGGATCAAAATGAGCAGTTCTTC.

This clonotype occurred many times. The J gene is TRBJ2-3, the V gene TRBV10-2; 7 nucleotides line up with TRBD2. Trimming cost V 5 bases and J 0 bases; bases outside gene matches: 5. CDR3 size: 15 residues. Germline lookup yields CDR1 WSHSY and CDR2 SAAADI. This CDR3 reads CASSPSGASTDTQYF. CDR3 coding DNA: TGCGCCAGCAGTCCTAGCGGAGCGAGCACAGATACGCAGTATTTT.

About this clonotype: It may be a read error: a sequence one base away is much more abundant. The rearrangement joins TRBV11-3 to TRBJ2-7; 11 positions match TRBD2. Germline V gene sequence: CDR1 SGHNT, CDR2 YENEEA. This CDR3 contains 15 residues. CDR3 coding DNA: TGTACCAGCAGCTCCTTAGCGGGAGGGGACTACGAGCAGTACTTC. Its protein product is CTSSSLAGGDYEQYF.

Of note for this clonotype: One end of the junction varies from germline; a read error may be responsible. The V gene is TRBV11-3, the J gene TRBJ2-5, with D possibly being TRBD2 (6 bases). Germline assignment: CDR1 SGHNT and CDR2 YENEEA. The CDR3 runs to 16 residues. The CDR3 bases are TGTGGCAGCAGCTTAGATCGGGGTCCAGCGGGAGAGACCCAGTACTTC. It translates to CGSSLDRGPAGETQYF.

This clonotype was recorded at least ten times. CDR3 DNA: TGCGCCAGCAGTGAGGCTAGCGGGAGAGAGACCCAGTACTTC. This encodes CASSEASGRETQYF. This sequence joins TRBV10-1 and TRBJ2-5; 10 nucleotides line up with TRBD2. Trimming at V came to 2 bases and at J to 4 bases, leaving 1 base not matched to a gene. Germline CDR1 is WNHNN and CDR2 is SYGVQD (reference sequence). The CDR3 is 14 residues long.

This clonotype came up many times. The chain recombines TRBV7-9 with TRBJ1-6; no clear D gene. This CDR3 contains 14 residues. The V end lost 5 bases, the J end lost 8 bases, and 13 bases lay between the germline ends. Germline V gene sequence: CDR1 SEHNR, CDR2 FQNEAQ (reference sequence). In DNA form, the CDR3 reads TGTGCCAGCAGCCAGGAGGGATTATATTCACCCCTCCACTTT. This gives the protein CASSQEGLYSPLHF.

This clonotype has only a few counts. This may stem from a read error, because a much larger clone lies one nucleotide away. The V and J genes are TRBV12-3 or TRBV12-4 and TRBJ2-2; 7 bases line up with TRBD2. The length of the CDR3 is 15 residues. The V gene end was trimmed by 3 bases and the J gene end by 6 bases; junction bases not matched to a gene: 7. CDR3 residues: CASSFVGSGAGELFF. CDR3 nucleotide sequence: TGTGCCAGCAGTTTCGTTGGGAGCGGGGCCGGGGAGCTGTTTTTT.

With respect to this clonotype: Since a much larger clone is just one base distant, this may be a read error. CDR3 loop: CASSHTGFNQPQHF. The CDR3 DNA reads as TGTGCCAGCAGTCACACAGGGTTCAATCAGCCCCAGCATTTT. V and J are TRBV6-4 and TRBJ1-5; D possibly corresponds to TRBD1 (6 bases). This CDR3 comprises 14 residues. The germline CDR1 and CDR2 sequences are MRHNA and SNTAGT. Trimming removed 5 bases at V and 3 bases at J, with 11 bases between.

On this clonotype itself: At one end, the junction sequence differs from germline, possibly due to a read error. This chain joins TRBV7-7 and TRBJ2-5; D is perhaps TRBD2 (5 bases). The V gene's germline CDR1 is SSHAT and CDR2 FNYEAQ (reference sequence). The CDR3 sequence is 13 residues long. The DNA of the CDR3 is TGTGCTAGCAGCTCAGCCAGCGGCAAGACCCAGTACTTC. This sequence encodes CASSSASGKTQYF.

This clonotype was detected a few times. This may come from a read error, since a much larger clone is one base off. The rearrangement links TRBV20-1 to TRBJ1-5; 7 bases fit TRBD1. Germline V gene sequence: CDR1 DFQATT, CDR2 SNEGSKA (reference sequence). The CDR3 has 15 residues. Here the CDR3 DNA reads TGCAGTGCTAGACCGACAGGGAGCAGCACTCAGCCCCAGCATTTT. Residues: CSARPTGSSTQPQHF.

This clonotype is a singleton in its sample. The gene calls are TRBV12-3 or TRBV12-4 and TRBJ2-3; TRBD2 matches 8 bases. The CDR3 is 16 residues long. The junction had 9 bases not matched to a gene; V was cut back by 7 bases and J by 0 bases. This CDR3 is CASTHSGTPSTDTQYF. CDR3 DNA sequence: TGTGCCAGCACTCATAGCGGGACCCCTAGCACAGATACGCAGTATTTT.

The chain couples TRBV6-2 or TRBV6-3 to TRBJ2-1; 10 bases agree with TRBD2. V lost 0 bases and J lost 10; bases outside the gene matches: 0. Germline values: CDR1 MNHEY, CDR2 SVGEGT. The CDR3 contains 13 residues. CDR3 bases: TGTGCCAGCAGTTACTCGACTAGCGGGGAGCAGTTCTTC. It codes for CASSYSTSGEQFF.

Turning to this clonotype: This clone may be a read error of a much larger clone one base away. The chain couples TRBV12-3 or TRBV12-4 to TRBJ2-7; possible D gene TRBD1, 5 bases. The V end was cut by 5 bases, the J end by 3 bases, with 17 bases between. The CDR3 covers 15 residues. The CDR3 sequence is CASSPAGSRLYEQYF. As DNA, the CDR3 is TGTGCCAGCAGTCCGGCAGGGTCGAGACTCTACGAGCAGTACTTC.

This clonotype was recorded many times. The rearrangement links TRBV12-3 or TRBV12-4 to TRBJ1-2, with D possibly TRBD1 on 5 matching bases. The CDR3 is 13 residues long. Trimming removed 3 bases from V and 6 bases from J, with 11 bases in between. The CDR3 sequence: CASSFEGRDGYTF. As DNA, the CDR3 is TGTGCCAGCAGTTTCGAGGGGCGGGATGGCTACACCTTC.

A word on this clonotype: Sequence at one end of the junction differs from germline and may be a read error. The chain combines TRBV6-1 with TRBJ2-2; a weak D match, TRBD2 (5 bases). The CDR3 is 13 residues long. CDR1 MNHNS and CDR2 SASEGT come from the germline V gene. The CDR3 DNA reads as TGTGCCAGCATTCCAGTAAACACCGGGGAGCTGGTTTTT. Translated: CASIPVNTGELVF.

This clonotype was recorded many times. The chain recombines TRBV5-4 with TRBJ2-3, with 7 nucleotides matching TRBD1. V was clipped by 0 bases and J by 10 bases; unmatched bases: 8. The CDR3 spans 14 residues. The germline gives CDR1 SGHNT, CDR2 YYREEE (reference sequence). CDR3 bases: TGTGCCAGCAGCTTGGGGACAGGACAAAACGCGCAGTATTTT. It translates to CASSLGTGQNAQYF.

The chain uses TRBV11-2 and TRBJ1-3; D unresolved. The CDR3 covers 14 residues. The germline V gene encodes CDR1 SGHAT and CDR2 FQNNGV. The germline V and J ends were trimmed by 0 bases and 6 bases, with 9 bases remaining between them. The CDR3 nucleotides are TGTGCCAGCAGCTTAGATAGGGCTGCAAACACCATATATTTT. As protein: CASSLDRAANTIYF.

This clonotype was seen at least ten times. The rearrangement links TRBV20-1 to TRBJ2-3; weak D call: TRBD1 (5 bases). V dropped 5 bases and J dropped 0 bases, with 12 bases sitting between them. Germline V CDR1 and CDR2: DFQATT, SNEGSKA (reference sequence). The CDR3 loop spans 14 amino acids. CDR3 bases: TGCAGTGCTTCAAGACAGTATAGCACAGATACGCAGTATTTT. Its translation: CSASRQYSTDTQYF.

This clonotype has at least ten counts. V gene TRBV5-1 combines with J gene TRBJ2-2; 8 bases map to TRBD1. The CDR3 extends over 14 amino acids. Germline CDR1 reads SGHRS; CDR2 reads YFSETQ. V trimming: 1 base; J trimming: 7 bases; junction bases outside the gene matches: 3. Written as DNA, the CDR3 is TGCGCCAGCAGCTTGAGACAGGGGCTCGGGGAGCTGTTTTTT. Amino acid sequence: CASSLRQGLGELFF.

This clonotype showed up many times. This chain links TRBV10-3 with TRBJ2-6; a weak D match, TRBD1 (6 bases). The CDR3 is 16 residues long. Germline lookup yields CDR1 ENHRY and CDR2 SYGVKD. V dropped 0 bases and J dropped 1 base, with 7 bases sitting between them. The CDR3 DNA sequence: TGTGCCATCAGTGAGTCTAGGGGGTCTGGGGCCAACGTCCTGACTTTC. This gives the protein CAISESRGSGANVLTF.

This clonotype was seen many times. The gene calls are TRBV5-8 and TRBJ1-6; 8 bases are shared with TRBD1. The CDR3 has 14 amino acids. The J segment lost 8 bases and the V segment lost 3 bases, leaving 4 bases of the junction unmatched. Germline V gene sequence: CDR1 SGHTS, CDR2 YDEGEE. CDR3 nucleotides: TGTGCCAGCAGCTCGGGACAGGTCTATTCACCCCTCCACTTT. Translated, it gives CASSSGQVYSPLHF.